A single sample gave rise to the 28 T cell receptor beta chains below, sequenced in a study of shared clonotypes between healthy human individuals. The table came from immunoSEQ multiplex PCR; TCRdb's copy has only in-frame clones and leaves some out. The data contain fewer than 1.8 million clones, around 98.5% of them singletons. Sequenced input: naive CD4+ T cells sorted from blood. Subset described: CD45RA+ positively selected. All receptors derive from a man aged 25-40 years in good health.

The V and J genes are TRBV2 and TRBJ2-1; D possibly corresponds to TRBD2 (5 bases). The CDR3 has 16 amino acids. CDR1 SNHLY and CDR2 FYNNEI come from the germline V gene. V lost 7 bases, J lost 2 bases, and 18 bases lay in between. CDR3 nucleotides: TGTGCCAGCAACCGGGGTGGGCTAGCCACCTACAATGAGCAGTTCTTC. Translation gives CASNRGGLATYNEQFF.

The CDR3 region is CASKGRGDTQYF. The DNA of the CDR3 is TGTGCCAGCAAGGGGCGCGGCGATACGCAGTATTTT. The chain has TRBV25-1 and TRBJ2-3; a possible D gene is TRBD1 (5 bases). This CDR3 comprises 12 residues. The V and J ends lost 7 bases and 6 bases respectively, with 11 bases between them. Germline CDR1 is MGHDK and CDR2 is SYGVNS.

This chain connects TRBV19 to TRBJ2-7, with a possible D match to TRBD1 (5 bases). V lost 3 bases, J lost 0 bases, and 9 bases lay in between. CDR3 length equals 14 residues. Germline CDR1 and CDR2: LNHDA and SQIVND (reference sequence). Here the CDR3 reads CASSIQGFSYEQYF. The CDR3 DNA reads as TGTGCCAGTAGTATTCAGGGATTCTCCTACGAGCAGTACTTC.

The chain combines TRBV19 with TRBJ2-1; D gene ambiguous. Looked up from germline, CDR1 is LNHDA and CDR2 is SQIVND (reference sequence). V was pared by 8 bases and J by 1 base, with 12 bases between. The CDR3 consists of 14 residues. The CDR3 DNA sequence: TGTGCCAGTGCGGTCGGACGTTCCTACAATGAGCAGTTCTTC. Translating it yields CASAVGRSYNEQFF.

The V and J genes are TRBV4-3 and TRBJ2-3, with a tentative D call TRBD1 (5 bases). The CDR3 length is 19 residues. The germline V gene encodes CDR1 LGHNA and CDR2 YSLEER. The ends were cut back, 3 bases at V and 1 base at J, with 23 bases in the middle. The CDR3, as DNA: TGCGCCAGCAGCCAGCTGCTGGATAGCAGGGCGCTAGGCACAGATACGCAGTATTTT. Protein sequence: CASSQLLDSRALGTDTQYF.

J is TRBJ2-7 and V is TRBV11-3; D is possibly TRBD1 (6 bases). The germline V and J ends were trimmed by 5 bases and 7 bases, with 15 bases remaining between them. Germline V gene sequence: CDR1 SGHNT, CDR2 YENEEA. The CDR3 length is 13 residues. The CDR3 region has the DNA TGTGCCAGCAGCCCGACGGGACATACGGAGCAGTACTTC. Translated: CASSPTGHTEQYF.

The chain uses TRBV2 and TRBJ2-3; 8 bases map to TRBD1. The V segment lost 6 bases and the J segment 2 bases; nucleotides outside the gene matches: 7. CDR3 size: 15 residues. Germline V gene lookup returns CDR1 SNHLY and CDR2 FYNNEI. In DNA, the CDR3 is TGTGCCAGCAGCCTCTTGGGACAGGACACAGATACGCAGTATTTT. Its protein product is CASSLLGQDTDTQYF.

This chain connects TRBV7-9 to TRBJ1-2; D may be TRBD1 (6 bases). From germline, CDR1 is SEHNR and CDR2 FQNEAQ (reference sequence). CDR3 length: 14 amino acids. V lost 1 base to trimming and J lost 6 bases, with 12 bases between them. The chain's CDR3 is CASSLDGRGNGYTF. DNA of the CDR3: TGTGCCAGCAGCTTAGACGGCAGGGGTAATGGCTACACCTTC.

The rearrangement uses TRBV9 and TRBJ2-5, with D perhaps given as TRBD1 or TRBD2 (6 bases each). The V gene's germline CDR1 is SGDLS and CDR2 YYNGEE. V shed 4 bases and J shed 5 bases, with 21 bases lying between them. This CDR3 has 16 residues. As DNA, the CDR3 is TGTGCCAGCAGCCCAGACGAAGGGGGGACTGCGGAGACCCAGTACTTC. Translated: CASSPDEGGTAETQYF.

The chain employs TRBV29-1 and TRBJ1-1, with D possibly being TRBD1 (5 bases). The CDR3 consists of 13 residues. From germline, CDR1 is SQVTM and CDR2 ANQGSEA. Trimming stripped 4 bases from V and 4 bases from J, with 13 bases between. CDR3 coding DNA: TGCAGCGTTGCCTCCGGTGGGGGCACTGAAGCTTTCTTT. It yields the protein CSVASGGGTEAFF.

This sequence joins TRBV11-2 and TRBJ2-5, with TRBD2 as a possible D gene (7 bases). CDR1 SGHAT and CDR2 FQNNGV come from the germline V gene. V lost 6 bases to trimming and J lost 4 bases, with 21 bases between them. The CDR3 is made up of 16 amino acids. The CDR3 region has the DNA TGTGCCAGCAGACCAATCAAGGGGGGGGCGGGAGAGACCCAGTACTTC. Residues: CASRPIKGGAGETQYF.

On this clone itself: The identical CDR3 is also encoded by other nucleotide sequences in the sample. V gene TRBV9 combines with J gene TRBJ2-7; 7 bases match TRBD2. V lost 0 bases and J lost 2; bases outside the gene matches: 5. Germline loops: CDR1 SGDLS, CDR2 YYNGEE. The CDR3 is made up of 15 amino acids. CDR3 in amino acids: CASSVEGGSAYEQYF. The CDR3 nucleotides are TGTGCCAGCAGCGTAGAGGGCGGGAGTGCCTACGAGCAGTACTTC.

To note about this clone: This sample includes further DNA sequences coding for the same CDR3. The chain links TRBV5-1 to TRBJ1-4; 9 bases map to TRBD1. The germline CDR1 and CDR2 sequences are SGHRS and YFSETQ. The junction had 3 bases not matched to a gene; V was cut back by 2 bases and J by 7 bases. This CDR3 has 14 residues. The CDR3 sequence: CASSLQGASEKLFF. The CDR3 DNA reads as TGCGCCAGCAGCTTACAGGGGGCAAGTGAAAAACTGTTTTTT.

This sequence joins TRBV6-6 and TRBJ2-7; the match to TRBD1 covers 9 bases. Germline V CDR1 and CDR2: MNHNY, SVGAGI (reference sequence). The CDR3 has 16 amino acids. Trimming cost V 1 base and J 3 bases; bases outside gene matches: 7. CDR3 amino acids: CASSYLVGTGYYEQYF. CDR3 DNA sequence: TGTGCCAGCAGTTACTTGGTGGGGACAGGGTACTACGAGCAGTACTTC.

The rearrangement joins TRBV7-2 to TRBJ2-3, with D unclear. This CDR3 spans 12 amino acids. V was clipped by 3 bases and J by 8 bases, with 9 bases between them. Germline V gene sequence: CDR1 SGHTA, CDR2 FQGNSA. The chain's CDR3 is CASSLSAGTQYF. CDR3 DNA: TGTGCCAGCAGCTTGTCGGCTGGTACGCAGTATTTT.

The chain has TRBV29-1 and TRBJ2-4; D call uncertain. Germline V lookup: CDR1 SQVTM, CDR2 ANQGSEA. CDR3 length equals 14 residues. V lost 3 bases and J lost 9, with 18 bases in between. In DNA, the CDR3 is TGCAGCGTTGATTTCGGTGTAGTCAGTGGCATTCAGTACTTC. This gives the protein CSVDFGVVSGIQYF.

This clone was detected only once. The V call is TRBV2, the J call TRBJ1-1; 7 bases agree with TRBD1. The CDR3 is 13 amino acids. With V trimmed by 5 bases and J by 3 bases, 3 bases remained unmatched. Germline V gene lookup returns CDR1 SNHLY and CDR2 FYNNEI. The chain's CDR3 is CASSTGQDTEAFF. For the CDR3, the DNA is TGTGCCAGCAGTACTGGACAGGACACTGAAGCTTTCTTT.

This clone showed up just once. A junction end diverges from the germline sequence, so it may reflect a read error. This chain connects TRBV7-7 to TRBJ2-2, with 9 bases fitting TRBD2. Germline V gene lookup returns CDR1 SSHAT and CDR2 FNYEAQ (reference sequence). The CDR3 has 16 residues. CDR3 protein: CASSAPAGGYTGELFF. In DNA, the CDR3 is TGTGCTAGCAGCGCTCCGGCGGGAGGGTACACCGGGGAGCTGTTTTTT.

The V call is TRBV6-1, the J call TRBJ2-7; 9 bases match TRBD1. Trimming removed 6 bases from V and 4 bases from J; junction bases left unmatched: 7. CDR1 and CDR2 from the germline V gene are MNHNS and SASEGT. The CDR3 is 14 residues long. The CDR3 DNA follows: TGTGCCAGCAGCGCGGGACAGGGCCTTTACGAGCAGTACTTC. It translates to CASSAGQGLYEQYF.

J is TRBJ2-7 and V is TRBV9; 9 positions match TRBD2. Trimming at V came to 1 base and at J to 4 bases, leaving 6 bases not matched to a gene. Germline CDR1 SGDLS, CDR2 YYNGEE. The CDR3 has 15 residues. The chain's CDR3 is CASSVRAGGGYEQYF. In DNA form, the CDR3 reads TGTGCCAGCAGCGTAAGGGCGGGAGGGGGATACGAGCAGTACTTC.

Of note for this clone: Other DNA sequences in the sample encode the same CDR3. This chain connects TRBV18 to TRBJ2-7; 11 bases are a match to TRBD1. The CDR3 runs 15 residues. V shed 3 bases and J 2 bases; nucleotides not matched to a gene: 3. CDR1 is KGHSH, CDR2 LQKENI, per germline. The CDR3 here is CASSPGQGAPYEQYF. CDR3 nucleotide sequence: TGTGCCAGCTCACCCGGACAGGGGGCTCCCTACGAGCAGTACTTC.

The chain is built from TRBV7-9 and TRBJ2-1; D possibly corresponds to TRBD2 (6 bases). The CDR3 runs 14 residues. The germline CDR1 and CDR2 sequences are SEHNR and FQNEAQ (reference sequence). V was trimmed by 8 bases and J by 2 bases, leaving 13 bases between them. The CDR3 DNA follows: TGTGCCAGCCGCCCCCGGGAGACCTACAATGAGCAGTTCTTC. Its protein is CASRPRETYNEQFF.

The J gene is TRBJ1-2, the V gene TRBV21-1; the table's D call TRBD1 went unverified against the DNA. TRBV21-1 is designated a pseudogene. This CDR3 spans 14 amino acids. The CDR3 here is CASSKLWAYYGYTF. CDR3 DNA sequence: TGTGCCAGCAGCAAATTATGGGCATACTATGGCTACACCTTC.

The rearrangement uses TRBV5-6 and TRBJ2-7, with D tentatively TRBD1 or TRBD2 (5 bases each). Germline loops: CDR1 SGHDT, CDR2 YYEEEE. Trimming cost V 0 bases and J 5 bases, with 12 bases left between them. This CDR3 region has 14 residues. The CDR3 sequence is CASSLDRTSHEQYF. The DNA for the CDR3 is TGTGCCAGCAGCTTGGACAGGACTTCCCACGAGCAGTACTTC.

V and J are TRBV28 and TRBJ2-7; TRBD2 aligns across 14 bases. The CDR3 covers 15 residues. The germline V gene has CDR1 MDHEN and CDR2 SYDVKM. V trimming: 5 bases; J trimming: 6 bases; junction bases outside the gene matches: 6. The CDR3 DNA follows: TGTGCCAGCAGTCCGGGTGGACTAGCGGGAGGCGAGCAGTACTTC. Translation: CASSPGGLAGGEQYF.

The J gene is TRBJ2-3, the V gene TRBV28; 7 nucleotides line up with TRBD2. Germline CDR1 MDHEN, CDR2 SYDVKM. The CDR3 has 16 residues. V gave up 3 bases and J gave up 1 base; unmatched junction bases: 7. This chain's CDR3 is CASSFGGRGGTDTQYF. CDR3 sequence (DNA): TGTGCCAGCAGTTTCGGTGGACGGGGGGGCACAGATACGCAGTATTTT. Complete variable domain (other parts from reference TRBV28 and TRBJ2-3): DVKVTQSSRYLVKRTGEKVFLECVQDMDHENMFWYRQDPGLGLRLIYFSYDVKMKEKGDIPEGYSVSREKKERFSLILESASTNQTSMYLCASSFGGRGGTDTQYFGPGTRLTVL.

This rearrangement joins TRBV6-4 to TRBJ2-1; TRBD2 agrees at 9 bases. There are 15 residues in the CDR3. CDR1 is MRHNA and CDR2 is SNTAGT in the germline V gene. Trimming at V came to 5 bases and at J to 8 bases, leaving 10 bases not matched to a gene. This CDR3 reads CASSHEASGAHEQFF. DNA of the CDR3: TGTGCCAGCAGTCACGAGGCTAGCGGGGCACATGAGCAGTTCTTC.

The rearrangement joins TRBV7-2 to TRBJ2-7, with D tentatively TRBD1 (5 bases). The germline CDR1 and CDR2 sequences are SGHTA and FQGNSA. The CDR3 consists of 14 residues. V lost 2 bases and J 5 bases, leaving 13 bases between the germline ends. CDR3 region: CASSLLNGAHEQYF. The CDR3 nucleotides read TGTGCCAGCAGCTTACTCAATGGGGCGCACGAGCAGTACTTC.